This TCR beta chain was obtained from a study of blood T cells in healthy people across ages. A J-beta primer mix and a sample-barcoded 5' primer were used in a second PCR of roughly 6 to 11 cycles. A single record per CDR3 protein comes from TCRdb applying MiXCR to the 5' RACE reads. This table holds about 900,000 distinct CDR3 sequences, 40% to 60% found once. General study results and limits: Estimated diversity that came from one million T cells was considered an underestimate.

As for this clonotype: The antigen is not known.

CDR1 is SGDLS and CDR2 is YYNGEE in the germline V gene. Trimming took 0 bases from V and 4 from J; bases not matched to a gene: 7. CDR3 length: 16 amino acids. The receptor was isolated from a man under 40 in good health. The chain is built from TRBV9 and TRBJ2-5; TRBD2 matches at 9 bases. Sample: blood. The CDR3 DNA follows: TGTGCCAGCAGCGTAGTTGGTAGCGGGGGAGGAGAGACCCAGTACTTC. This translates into CASSVVGSGGGETQYF.